The rows below give T cell receptor beta chains drawn from one sample of a study of identical twins. MiXCR was run by TCRdb on the 5' RACE reads, yielding one entry per CDR3 protein. The sample records about 500,000 distinct CDR3 sequences, over 11% being singletons. The same data also went into a second study, on yellow fever vaccine responses in identical twins.

Specimen: CD4+ T cells sorted from blood. These TCRs come from a woman younger than 35 in good health. The CDR3 runs from the conserved cysteine through the conserved F or W. The D gene is left open where the match is weak. Clone size is shown for a subset of rows, as once, few, many or a class of expanded clone.

D gene: .
J gene: TRBJ2-7
clone size: .
V gene: TRBV7-9
CDR3 protein: CSSSKQGGIYEQYF
CDR3 DNA: TGTTCCAGCAGCAAACAAGGTGGGATCTACGAGCAGTACTTC

D gene: .
J gene: TRBJ2-1
clone size: .
V gene: TRBV6-1
CDR3 protein: CASRPTKGPKVNNEQFF
CDR3 DNA: TGTGCCAGCAGGCCCACGAAAGGCCCTAAGGTTAACAATGAGCAGTTCTTC

D gene: TRBD2
J gene: TRBJ2-5
clone size: few
V gene: TRBV24-1
CDR3 protein: CATSDPSGARSLETQYF
CDR3 DNA: TGTGCCACCAGTGATCCCAGCGGGGCGCGAAGTCTAGAGACCCAGTACTTC

D gene: .
J gene: TRBJ2-3
clone size: .
V gene: TRBV12-3/TRBV12-4
CDR3 protein: CASSPFPGADTQYF
CDR3 DNA: TGTGCCAGCAGCCCATTTCCGGGGGCAGATACGCAGTATTTT

D gene: .
J gene: TRBJ2-5
clone size: .
V gene: TRBV7-2
CDR3 protein: CASSAPQETQYF
CDR3 DNA: TGTGCCAGCAGCGCACCCCAAGAGACCCAGTACTTC

D gene: .
J gene: TRBJ2-3
clone size: many
V gene: TRBV5-5
CDR3 protein: CASSLTVGTDTQYF
CDR3 DNA: TGTGCCAGCAGCCTGACAGTAGGCACAGATACGCAGTATTTT

D gene: .
J gene: TRBJ1-4
clone size: .
V gene: TRBV6-6
CDR3 protein: CASSGEGKLFF
CDR3 DNA: TGTGCCAGCAGTGGCGAGGGAAAACTGTTTTTT

D gene: TRBD1
J gene: TRBJ2-1
clone size: .
V gene: TRBV23-1
CDR3 protein: CASSSGTAFNEQFF
CDR3 DNA: TGCGCCAGCAGCTCCGGGACAGCTTTCAATGAGCAGTTCTTC

D gene: TRBD1
J gene: TRBJ1-4
clone size: few
V gene: TRBV3-1
CDR3 protein: CASSQDFSTGTPTNEKLFF
CDR3 DNA: TGTGCCAGCAGCCAAGATTTTTCGACAGGGACGCCAACTAATGAAAAACTGTTTTTT

D gene: .
J gene: TRBJ2-7
clone size: many
V gene: TRBV12-3/TRBV12-4
CDR3 protein: CASSFGSAASYEQYF
CDR3 DNA: TGTGCCAGCAGTTTCGGTTCGGCAGCCTCCTACGAGCAGTACTTC

D gene: .
J gene: TRBJ2-2
clone size: few
V gene: TRBV28
CDR3 protein: CASSLTTGNAGELFF
CDR3 DNA: TGTGCCAGCAGTTTAACTACAGGGAACGCCGGGGAGCTGTTTTTT

D gene: .
J gene: TRBJ2-2
clone size: .
V gene: TRBV4-3
CDR3 protein: CASSQGGFRGELFF
CDR3 DNA: TGCGCCAGCAGCCAAGGAGGGTTCCGCGGGGAGCTGTTTTTT

D gene: .
J gene: TRBJ1-1
clone size: many
V gene: TRBV29-1
CDR3 protein: CSVERDRNTEAFF
CDR3 DNA: TGCAGCGTTGAGAGGGACCGGAACACTGAAGCTTTCTTT

D gene: TRBD1
J gene: TRBJ1-2
clone size: few
V gene: TRBV30
CDR3 protein: CAWRDRGQSYGYTF
CDR3 DNA: TGTGCCTGGAGGGACAGGGGACAGAGCTATGGCTACACCTTC

D gene: .
J gene: TRBJ2-1
clone size: many
V gene: TRBV29-1
CDR3 protein: CSVEVPSWDNEQFF
CDR3 DNA: TGCAGCGTTGAGGTTCCTAGCTGGGACAATGAGCAGTTCTTC

D gene: .
J gene: TRBJ2-7
clone size: many
V gene: TRBV28
CDR3 protein: CASSFGGSYEQYF
CDR3 DNA: TGTGCCAGCAGTTTCGGGGGCTCCTACGAGCAGTACTTC

D gene: TRBD1
J gene: TRBJ2-1
clone size: medium-sized
V gene: TRBV12-3/TRBV12-4
CDR3 protein: CASSSLSGTVPYNEQFF
CDR3 DNA: TGTGCCAGCAGTTCCCTCTCGGGGACAGTCCCCTACAATGAGCAGTTCTTC

D gene: .
J gene: TRBJ1-3
clone size: .
V gene: TRBV12-3/TRBV12-4
CDR3 protein: CASSLREAGNTIYF
CDR3 DNA: TGTGCCAGCAGTTTGAGGGAGGCTGGAAACACCATATATTTT

D gene: .
J gene: TRBJ1-6
clone size: .
V gene: TRBV12-3/TRBV12-4
CDR3 protein: CASSWRQNSPLHF
CDR3 DNA: TGTGCCAGCAGTTGGCGACAGAATTCACCCCTCCACTTT

D gene: TRBD1
J gene: TRBJ1-4
clone size: many
V gene: TRBV4-2
CDR3 protein: CASSQGGQGTVEKLFF
CDR3 DNA: TGTGCCAGCAGCCAAGGTGGACAGGGGACTGTCGAAAAACTGTTTTTT

D gene: TRBD1
J gene: TRBJ2-2
clone size: .
V gene: TRBV7-2
CDR3 protein: CASSIGTGLNTGELFF
CDR3 DNA: TGTGCCAGCAGCATCGGGACAGGGCTGAACACCGGGGAGCTGTTTTTT

D gene: .
J gene: TRBJ2-1
clone size: .
V gene: TRBV9
CDR3 protein: CASGVAGVEQFF
CDR3 DNA: TGTGCCAGCGGGGTGGCAGGGGTTGAGCAGTTCTTC

D gene: .
J gene: TRBJ2-1
clone size: few
V gene: TRBV30
CDR3 protein: CAWSWGYDEQFF
CDR3 DNA: TGTGCCTGGAGTTGGGGATACGATGAGCAGTTCTTC

D gene: .
J gene: TRBJ2-5
clone size: few
V gene: TRBV12-3/TRBV12-4
CDR3 protein: CASTNGGLAQETQYF
CDR3 DNA: TGTGCCAGCACCAACGGAGGGCTAGCGCAAGAGACCCAGTACTTC

D gene: .
J gene: TRBJ2-5
clone size: many
V gene: TRBV12-3/TRBV12-4
CDR3 protein: CASKPGHQETQYF
CDR3 DNA: TGTGCCAGCAAACCGGGACACCAAGAGACCCAGTACTTC

D gene: .
J gene: TRBJ2-5
clone size: few
V gene: TRBV9
CDR3 protein: CASSGPLAQYF
CDR3 DNA: TGTGCCAGCAGCGGACCCTTGGCCCAGTACTTC

D gene: .
J gene: TRBJ2-1
clone size: many
V gene: TRBV12-3/TRBV12-4
CDR3 protein: CASTTTGGNEQFF
CDR3 DNA: TGTGCCAGCACCACGACAGGTGGTAATGAGCAGTTCTTC

D gene: TRBD1
J gene: TRBJ2-7
clone size: .
V gene: TRBV28
CDR3 protein: CASSSTGSSSYEQYF
CDR3 DNA: TGTGCCAGCAGTTCGACAGGGAGCAGCTCCTACGAGCAGTACTTC

D gene: .
J gene: TRBJ2-1
clone size: .
V gene: TRBV6-5
CDR3 protein: CASSYLSRNNEQFF
CDR3 DNA: TGTGCCAGCAGTTACCTTTCCAGAAACAATGAGCAGTTCTTC

D gene: TRBD2
J gene: TRBJ2-1
clone size: .
V gene: TRBV29-1
CDR3 protein: CSVELSGGARNEQFF
CDR3 DNA: TGCAGCGTTGAATTGAGCGGGGGGGCCCGGAATGAGCAGTTCTTC

D gene: .
J gene: TRBJ2-1
clone size: .
V gene: TRBV6-2/TRBV6-3
CDR3 protein: CASSYRLEYNEQFF
CDR3 DNA: TGTGCCAGCAGTTACCGGCTGGAATACAATGAGCAGTTCTTC

D gene: .
J gene: TRBJ2-4
clone size: many
V gene: TRBV4-1
CDR3 protein: CASSQVGLIAKNIQYF
CDR3 DNA: TGCGCCAGCAGCCAAGTGGGGTTAATAGCCAAAAACATTCAGTACTTC

D gene: .
J gene: TRBJ2-1
clone size: many
V gene: TRBV7-2
CDR3 protein: CASSLLPTIKGNEQFF
CDR3 DNA: TGTGCCAGCAGCTTACTACCGACCATAAAGGGCAATGAGCAGTTCTTC

D gene: TRBD1
J gene: TRBJ2-7
clone size: few
V gene: TRBV12-3/TRBV12-4
CDR3 protein: CASSSRDRGPEQYF
CDR3 DNA: TGTGCCAGCAGTTCCCGGGACAGGGGGCCCGAGCAGTACTTC

D gene: TRBD1
J gene: TRBJ1-6
clone size: few
V gene: TRBV7-6
CDR3 protein: CASSGQGQGGSPLHF
CDR3 DNA: TGTGCCAGCAGCGGTCAGGGACAGGGGGGTTCACCCCTCCACTTT

D gene: .
J gene: TRBJ2-7
clone size: .
V gene: TRBV30
CDR3 protein: CAWSEFYEQYF
CDR3 DNA: TGTGCCTGGAGCGAGTTCTACGAGCAGTACTTC

D gene: TRBD1
J gene: TRBJ1-1
clone size: .
V gene: TRBV30
CDR3 protein: CAWSGGQGAFF
CDR3 DNA: TGTGCCTGGAGTGGTGGACAGGGGGCTTTCTTT

D gene: .
J gene: TRBJ1-5
clone size: .
V gene: TRBV11-2
CDR3 protein: CASSPGGGAVYSNQPQHF
CDR3 DNA: TGTGCCAGCAGCCCCGGGGGCGGGGCGGTTTATAGCAATCAGCCCCAGCATTTT

D gene: TRBD2
J gene: TRBJ2-2
clone size: few
V gene: TRBV10-3
CDR3 protein: CAIKSGGDTGELFF
CDR3 DNA: TGTGCCATCAAGTCGGGAGGGGACACCGGGGAGCTGTTTTTT

D gene: .
J gene: TRBJ1-1
clone size: few
V gene: TRBV6-2/TRBV6-3
CDR3 protein: CASSYSGQANTEAFF
CDR3 DNA: TGTGCCAGCAGTTACTCAGGGCAGGCGAACACTGAAGCTTTCTTT

D gene: .
J gene: TRBJ2-7
clone size: .
V gene: TRBV20-1
CDR3 protein: CSARHRDPYEQYF
CDR3 DNA: TGCAGTGCTAGACACAGGGACCCCTACGAGCAGTACTTC

D gene: TRBD2
J gene: TRBJ2-1
clone size: many
V gene: TRBV7-2
CDR3 protein: CASSSETGTSRRRFF
CDR3 DNA: TGTGCCAGCAGCTCAGAAACCGGGACTAGCAGACGTCGGTTCTTC

D gene: TRBD1
J gene: TRBJ2-7
clone size: few
V gene: TRBV20-1
CDR3 protein: CSVRTGQGTYEQYF
CDR3 DNA: TGCAGTGTCCGAACCGGACAGGGCACCTACGAGCAGTACTTC

D gene: .
J gene: TRBJ2-1
clone size: .
V gene: TRBV7-9
CDR3 protein: CASSFTGLSQFF
CDR3 DNA: TGTGCCAGCAGCTTCACCGGACTATCGCAGTTCTTC

D gene: TRBD1
J gene: TRBJ1-5
clone size: few
V gene: TRBV12-3/TRBV12-4
CDR3 protein: CASSSLLSGQGFDEVQPQHF
CDR3 DNA: TGTGCCAGCAGCAGCCTCCTCTCGGGACAGGGGTTTGATGAGGTTCAGCCCCAGCATTTT

D gene: TRBD1
J gene: TRBJ2-5
clone size: .
V gene: TRBV12-3/TRBV12-4
CDR3 protein: CASSPGTGYPQETQYF
CDR3 DNA: TGTGCCAGCAGTCCCGGGACAGGGTATCCCCAAGAGACCCAGTACTTC

D gene: TRBD2
J gene: TRBJ2-6
clone size: once
V gene: TRBV5-1
CDR3 protein: CASSLAVGGAGANVLTF
CDR3 DNA: TGCGCCAGCAGCTTGGCCGTGGGGGGGGCTGGGGCCAACGTCCTGACTTTC

D gene: TRBD1
J gene: TRBJ1-1
clone size: few
V gene: TRBV9
CDR3 protein: CASRAGTGERGEAFF
CDR3 DNA: TGTGCCAGCAGGGCCGGGACAGGGGAAAGGGGTGAAGCTTTCTTT

D gene: .
J gene: TRBJ2-5
clone size: .
V gene: TRBV15
CDR3 protein: CATSRDERRQETQYF
CDR3 DNA: TGTGCCACTAGCAGAGATGAGAGGAGGCAAGAGACCCAGTACTTC

D gene: .
J gene: TRBJ2-2
clone size: few
V gene: TRBV4-1
CDR3 protein: CASSRQTDRRATGELFF
CDR3 DNA: TGCGCCAGCAGCCGGCAAACAGACCGGAGAGCTACCGGGGAGCTGTTTTTT

D gene: TRBD2
J gene: TRBJ2-1
clone size: few
V gene: TRBV10-3
CDR3 protein: CAISEPSGRNEQFF
CDR3 DNA: TGTGCCATCAGTGAGCCTAGCGGGAGGAATGAGCAGTTCTTC

D gene: .
J gene: TRBJ2-1
clone size: few
V gene: TRBV12-3/TRBV12-4
CDR3 protein: CASSPAGRLSYNEQFF
CDR3 DNA: TGTGCCAGCAGTCCCGCGGGACGTCTCTCCTACAATGAGCAGTTCTTC

D gene: TRBD2
J gene: TRBJ2-1
clone size: few
V gene: TRBV7-9
CDR3 protein: CASSWGLAETGEQFF
CDR3 DNA: TGTGCCAGCAGCTGGGGACTAGCGGAGACCGGTGAGCAGTTCTTC

D gene: .
J gene: TRBJ2-7
clone size: few
V gene: TRBV10-3
CDR3 protein: CAISEPGHLGGEQYF
CDR3 DNA: TGTGCCATCAGTGAGCCGGGACACCTAGGAGGCGAGCAGTACTTC

D gene: .
J gene: TRBJ1-2
clone size: .
V gene: TRBV28
CDR3 protein: CASSVRPGHLKRSSGYTF
CDR3 DNA: TGTGCCAGCAGTGTCAGACCGGGACACCTAAAAAGATCTTCTGGCTACACCTTC